This T cell receptor beta chain was found in a study of radiotherapy plus CTLA-4 blockade in lung cancer. Focal radiation plus CTLA-4 blockade with ipilimumab was administered to patients who had chemo-refractory metastatic non-small-cell lung cancer. CDR1 is SGHDT, CDR2 YYEEEE, per germline. The CDR3 runs 15 residues. The ends were cut back, 0 bases at V and 1 base at J, with 9 bases in the middle. Assay used: immunoSEQ multiplex PCR; TCRdb lists only in-frame clones, some missing. This table has fewer than 100,000 clones, over 70% appearing once. Sequencing was performed on peripheral blood, taken from a patient treated with radiotherapy plus ipilimumab. The chain couples TRBV5-6 to TRBJ2-3; D possibly corresponds to TRBD1 (6 bases). The receptor's source is a human donor with non-small cell lung cancer whose response to radiotherapy plus ipilimumab could not be evaluated. Some clones in this sample may be carry-over from other donors' samples. The CDR3 sequence is CASSLEEGGTDTQYF. The CDR3 bases are TGTGCCAGCAGCTTGGAAGAGGGGGGCACAGATACGCAGTATTTT.